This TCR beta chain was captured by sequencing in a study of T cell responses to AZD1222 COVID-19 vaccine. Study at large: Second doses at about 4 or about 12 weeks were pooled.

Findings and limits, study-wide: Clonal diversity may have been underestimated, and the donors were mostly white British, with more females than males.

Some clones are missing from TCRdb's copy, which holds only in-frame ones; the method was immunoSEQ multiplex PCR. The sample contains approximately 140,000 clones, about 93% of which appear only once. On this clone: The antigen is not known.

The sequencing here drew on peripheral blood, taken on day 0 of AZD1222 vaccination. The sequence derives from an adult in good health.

The CDR3 sequence: CASSSGQGPYQPQHF. DNA of the CDR3: TGTGCCAGCAGTTCGGGACAGGGCCCCTATCAGCCCCAGCATTTT. The chain carries TRBV7-2 and TRBJ1-5; 9 bases are shared with TRBD1. The germline V gene encodes CDR1 SGHTA and CDR2 FQGNSA. V lost 6 bases to trimming and J lost 5 bases; unmatched junction nucleotides: 8. This CDR3 has 15 residues.